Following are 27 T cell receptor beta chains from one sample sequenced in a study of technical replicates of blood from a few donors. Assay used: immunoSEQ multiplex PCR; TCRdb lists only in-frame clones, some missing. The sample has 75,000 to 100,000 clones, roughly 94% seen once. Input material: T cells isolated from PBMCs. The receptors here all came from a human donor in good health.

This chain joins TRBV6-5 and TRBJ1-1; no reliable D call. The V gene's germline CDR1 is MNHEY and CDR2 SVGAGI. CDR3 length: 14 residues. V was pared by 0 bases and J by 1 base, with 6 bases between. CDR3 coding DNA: TGTGCCAGCAGTTACTCGAGACAGAACACTGAAGCTTTCTTT. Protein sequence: CASSYSRQNTEAFF.

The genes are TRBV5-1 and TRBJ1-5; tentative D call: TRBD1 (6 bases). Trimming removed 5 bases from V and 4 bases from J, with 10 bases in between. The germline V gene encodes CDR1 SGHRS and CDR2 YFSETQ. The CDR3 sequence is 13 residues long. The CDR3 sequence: CASSGDINQPQHF. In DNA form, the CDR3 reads TGCGCCAGCAGTGGGGACATTAATCAGCCCCAGCATTTT.

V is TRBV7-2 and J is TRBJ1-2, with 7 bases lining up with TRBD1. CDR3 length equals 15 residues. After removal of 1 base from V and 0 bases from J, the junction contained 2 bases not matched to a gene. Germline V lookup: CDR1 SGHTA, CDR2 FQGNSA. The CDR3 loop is CASSLVGGSNYGYTF. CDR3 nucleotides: TGTGCCAGCAGCTTAGTAGGGGGCTCTAACTATGGCTACACCTTC.

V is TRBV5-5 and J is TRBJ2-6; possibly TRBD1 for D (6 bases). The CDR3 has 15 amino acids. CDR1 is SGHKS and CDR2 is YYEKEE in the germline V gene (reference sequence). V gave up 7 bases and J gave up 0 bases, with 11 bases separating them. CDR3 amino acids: CASDTGNSGANVLTF. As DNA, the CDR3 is TGTGCCAGCGATACAGGGAACTCTGGGGCCAACGTCCTGACTTTC.

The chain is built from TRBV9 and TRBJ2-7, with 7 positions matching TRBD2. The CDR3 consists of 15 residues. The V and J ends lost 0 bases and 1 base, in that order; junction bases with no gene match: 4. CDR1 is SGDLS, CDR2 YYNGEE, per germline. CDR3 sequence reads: CASSVAPAGSYEQYF. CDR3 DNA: TGTGCCAGCAGCGTAGCTCCAGCGGGGTCCTACGAGCAGTACTTC.

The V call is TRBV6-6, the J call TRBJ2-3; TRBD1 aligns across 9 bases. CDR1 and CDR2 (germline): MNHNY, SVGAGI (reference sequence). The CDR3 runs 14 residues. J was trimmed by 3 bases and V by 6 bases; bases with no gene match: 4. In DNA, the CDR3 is TGTGCCAGCAGCCTGGGACAGGGAACAGATACGCAGTATTTT. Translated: CASSLGQGTDTQYF.

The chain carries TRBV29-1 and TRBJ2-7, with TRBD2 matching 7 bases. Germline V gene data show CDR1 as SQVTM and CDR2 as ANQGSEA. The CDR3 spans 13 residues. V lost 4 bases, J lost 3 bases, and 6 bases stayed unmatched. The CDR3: CSVGGGRGYEQYF. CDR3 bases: TGCAGCGTTGGGGGGGGACGGGGCTACGAGCAGTACTTC.

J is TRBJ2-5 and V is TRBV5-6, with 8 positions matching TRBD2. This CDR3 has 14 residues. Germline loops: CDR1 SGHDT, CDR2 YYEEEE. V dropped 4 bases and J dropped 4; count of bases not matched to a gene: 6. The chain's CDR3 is CASSLLAGPETQYF. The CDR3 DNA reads TGTGCCAGCAGCCTATTAGCGGGACCAGAGACCCAGTACTTC.

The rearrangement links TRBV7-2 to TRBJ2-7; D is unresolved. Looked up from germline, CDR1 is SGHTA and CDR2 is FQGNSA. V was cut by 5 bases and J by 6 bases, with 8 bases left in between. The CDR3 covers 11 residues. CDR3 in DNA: TGTGCCAGCAGCAGAGAAAGCGAGCAGTACTTC. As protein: CASSRESEQYF. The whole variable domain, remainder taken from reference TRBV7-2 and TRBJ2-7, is GAGVSQSPSNKVTEKGKDVELRCDPISGHTALYWYRQSLGQGLEFLIYFQGNSAPDKSGLPSDRFSAERTGGSVSTLTIQRTQQEDSAVYLCASSRESEQYFGPGTRLTVT.

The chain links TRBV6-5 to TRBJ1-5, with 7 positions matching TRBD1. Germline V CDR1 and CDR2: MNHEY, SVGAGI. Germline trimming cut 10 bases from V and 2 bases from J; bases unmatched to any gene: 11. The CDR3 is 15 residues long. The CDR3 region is CATKASDRGNQPQHF. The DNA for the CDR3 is TGTGCCACCAAGGCATCAGACAGGGGCAATCAGCCCCAGCATTTT.

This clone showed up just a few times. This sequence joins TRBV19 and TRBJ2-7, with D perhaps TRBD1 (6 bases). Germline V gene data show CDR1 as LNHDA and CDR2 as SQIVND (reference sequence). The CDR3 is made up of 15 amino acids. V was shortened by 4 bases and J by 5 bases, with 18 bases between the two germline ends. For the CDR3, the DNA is TGTGCCAGTAGTAGGTCAACAGGGCAACAACACGAGCAGTACTTC. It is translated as CASSRSTGQQHEQYF. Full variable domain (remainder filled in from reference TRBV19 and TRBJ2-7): DGGITQSPKYLFRKEGQNVTLSCEQNLNHDAMYWYRQDPGQGLRLIYYSQIVNDFQKGDIAEGYSVSREKKESFPLTVTSAQKNPTAFYLCASSRSTGQQHEQYFGPGTRLTVT.

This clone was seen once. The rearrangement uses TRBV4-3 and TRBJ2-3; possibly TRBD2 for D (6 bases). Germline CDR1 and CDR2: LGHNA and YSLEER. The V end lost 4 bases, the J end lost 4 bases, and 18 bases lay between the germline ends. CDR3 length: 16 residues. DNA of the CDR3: TGCGCCAGCAGCCCTATGGCGGGAAATCCAGCAGATACGCAGTATTTT. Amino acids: CASSPMAGNPADTQYF.

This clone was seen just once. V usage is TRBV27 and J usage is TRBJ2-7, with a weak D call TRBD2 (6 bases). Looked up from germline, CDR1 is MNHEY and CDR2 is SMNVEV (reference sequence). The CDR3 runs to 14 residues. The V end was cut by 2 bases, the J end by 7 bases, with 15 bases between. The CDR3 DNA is TGTGCCAGCAGTTTAACGGCGGGACTGTGGGAGCAGTACTTC. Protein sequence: CASSLTAGLWEQYF.

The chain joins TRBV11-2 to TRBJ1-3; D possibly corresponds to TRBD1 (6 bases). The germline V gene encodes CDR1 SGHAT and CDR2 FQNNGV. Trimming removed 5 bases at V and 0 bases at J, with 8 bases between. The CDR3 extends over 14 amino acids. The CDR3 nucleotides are TGTGCCAGCAGCCCGGACAGCTCTGGAAACACCATATATTTT. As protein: CASSPDSSGNTIYF.

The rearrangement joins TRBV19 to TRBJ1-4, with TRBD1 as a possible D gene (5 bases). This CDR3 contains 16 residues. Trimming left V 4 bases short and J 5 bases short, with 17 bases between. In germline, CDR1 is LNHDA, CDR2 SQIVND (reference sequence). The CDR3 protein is CASSTPGTPGNEKLFF. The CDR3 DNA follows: TGTGCCAGTAGTACCCCCGGCACCCCAGGGAATGAAAAACTGTTTTTT.

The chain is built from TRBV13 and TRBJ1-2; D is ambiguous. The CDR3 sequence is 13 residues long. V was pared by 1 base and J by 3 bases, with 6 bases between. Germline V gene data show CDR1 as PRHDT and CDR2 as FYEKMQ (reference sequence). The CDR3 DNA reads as TGTGCCAGCAGCTTAGACCGGGACTATGGCTACACCTTC. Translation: CASSLDRDYGYTF. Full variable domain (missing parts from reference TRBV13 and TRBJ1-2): AAGVIQSPRHLIKEKRETATLKCYPIPRHDTVYWYQQGPGQDPQFLISFYEKMQSDKGSIPDRFSAQQFSDYHSELNMSSLELGDSALYFCASSLDRDYGYTFGSGTRLTVV.

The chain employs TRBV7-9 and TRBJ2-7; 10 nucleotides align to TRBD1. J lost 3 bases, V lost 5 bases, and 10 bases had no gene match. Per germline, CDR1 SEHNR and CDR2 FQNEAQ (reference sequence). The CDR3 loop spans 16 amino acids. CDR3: CASSHHPTGGLYEQYF. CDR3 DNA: TGTGCCAGCAGCCACCACCCGACAGGGGGCCTCTACGAGCAGTACTTC.

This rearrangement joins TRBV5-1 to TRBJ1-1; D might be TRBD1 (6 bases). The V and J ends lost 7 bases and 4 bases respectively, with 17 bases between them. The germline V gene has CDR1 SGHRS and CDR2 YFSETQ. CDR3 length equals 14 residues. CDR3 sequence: CASGITGTGTEAFF. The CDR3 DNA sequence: TGCGCCAGCGGAATTACAGGGACCGGCACTGAAGCTTTCTTT.

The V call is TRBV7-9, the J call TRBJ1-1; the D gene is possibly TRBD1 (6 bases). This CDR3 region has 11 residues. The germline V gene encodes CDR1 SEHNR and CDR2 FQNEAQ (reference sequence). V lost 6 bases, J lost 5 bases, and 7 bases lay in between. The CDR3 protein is CASRTGTEAFF. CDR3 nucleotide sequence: TGTGCCAGCAGAACAGGGACTGAAGCTTTCTTT. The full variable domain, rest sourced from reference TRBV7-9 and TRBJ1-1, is DTGVSQNPRHKITKRGQNVTFRCDPISEHNRLYWYRQTLGQGPEFLTYFQNEAQLEKSRLLSDRFSAERPKGSFSTLEIQRTEQGDSAMYLCASRTGTEAFFGQGTRLTVV.

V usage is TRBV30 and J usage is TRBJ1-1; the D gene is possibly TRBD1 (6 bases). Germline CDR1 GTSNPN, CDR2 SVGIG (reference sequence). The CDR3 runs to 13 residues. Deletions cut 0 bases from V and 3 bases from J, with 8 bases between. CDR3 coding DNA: TGTGCCTGGAGTGTTCGACAGGACACTGAAGCTTTCTTT. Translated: CAWSVRQDTEAFF.

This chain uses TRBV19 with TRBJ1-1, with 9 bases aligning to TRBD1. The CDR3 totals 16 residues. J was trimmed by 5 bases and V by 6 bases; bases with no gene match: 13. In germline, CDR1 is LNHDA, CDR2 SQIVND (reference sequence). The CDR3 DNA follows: TGTGCCAGTAGGGATCTACAGGGGGCGATAATTACTGAAGCTTTCTTT. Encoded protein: CASRDLQGAIITEAFF.

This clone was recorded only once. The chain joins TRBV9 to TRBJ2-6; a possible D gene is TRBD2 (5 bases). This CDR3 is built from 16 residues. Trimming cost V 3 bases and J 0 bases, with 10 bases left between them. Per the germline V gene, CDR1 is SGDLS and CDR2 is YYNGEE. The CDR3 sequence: CASSEGRGSGANVLTF. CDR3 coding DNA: TGTGCCAGCAGCGAAGGACGGGGCTCTGGGGCCAACGTCCTGACTTTC.

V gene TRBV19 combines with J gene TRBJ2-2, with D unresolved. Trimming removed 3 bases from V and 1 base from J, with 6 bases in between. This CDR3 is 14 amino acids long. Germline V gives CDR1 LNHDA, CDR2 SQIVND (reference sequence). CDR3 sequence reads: CASSMPGNTGELFF. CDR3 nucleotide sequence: TGTGCCAGTAGTATGCCAGGGAACACCGGGGAGCTGTTTTTT.

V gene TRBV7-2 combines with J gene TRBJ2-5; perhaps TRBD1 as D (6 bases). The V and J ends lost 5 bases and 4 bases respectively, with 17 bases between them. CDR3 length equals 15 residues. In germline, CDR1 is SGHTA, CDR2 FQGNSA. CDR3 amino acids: CASSQGLGFPETQYF. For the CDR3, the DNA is TGTGCCAGCAGCCAGGGGCTGGGCTTCCCAGAGACCCAGTACTTC.

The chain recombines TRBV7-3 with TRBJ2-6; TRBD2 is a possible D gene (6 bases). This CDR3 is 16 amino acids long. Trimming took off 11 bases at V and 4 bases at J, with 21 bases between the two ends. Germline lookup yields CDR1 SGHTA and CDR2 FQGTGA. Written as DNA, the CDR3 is TGTGCCGGGGGGTCAGGGCCCGGTGGGGGGGCCAACGTCCTGACTTTC. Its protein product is CAGGSGPGGGANVLTF.

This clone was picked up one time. The CDR3 loop is CARSLGGWMRAEAFF. As DNA, the CDR3 is TGTGCCAGAAGCTTGGGGGGATGGATGAGGGCTGAAGCTTTCTTT. The chain uses TRBV5-3 and TRBJ1-1; D ambiguous. TRBV5-3 carries the ORF label, with uncertain function. Trimming took off 0 bases at V and 6 bases at J, with 15 bases between the two ends. The CDR3 loop spans 15 amino acids.

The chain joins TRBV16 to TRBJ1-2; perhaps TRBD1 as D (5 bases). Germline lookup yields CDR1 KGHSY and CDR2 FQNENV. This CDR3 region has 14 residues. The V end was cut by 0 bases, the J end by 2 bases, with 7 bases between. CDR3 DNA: TGTGCCAGCAGCCAATCCAGGGAAAACTATGGCTACACCTTC. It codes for CASSQSRENYGYTF.